A single sample gave rise to the 19 T cell receptor beta chains below, sequenced in a study of cytomegalovirus exposure and HLA in healthy donors. Primers for the PCR totalled 60 Vbeta and 13 Jbeta. The data were produced by immunoSEQ multiplex PCR, yet TCRdb's version contains in-frame clones alone and is incomplete. In the table there are 90,000 to 150,000 clones, about 76% of which are singletons. Material: PBMCs. The receptors come from a woman aged 40 to 50 in good health and CMV-seropositive.

The V and J genes are TRBV9 and TRBJ1-1; TRBD1 matches at 11 bases. Germline lookup yields CDR1 SGDLS and CDR2 YYNGEE. The trim removed 0 bases at V and 11 bases at J, leaving 12 bases unmatched. The CDR3 covers 16 residues. The CDR3 coding sequence is TGTGCCAGCAGCGTAGCTGGGGACAGGGGGTTAAGTTCGGCTTTCTTT. The encoded protein is CASSVAGDRGLSSAFF.

The chain recombines TRBV15 with TRBJ2-7; 9 bases fit TRBD2. The CDR3 has 16 amino acids. The germline CDR1 and CDR2 sequences are LNHNV and YYDKDF (reference sequence). With V trimmed by 3 bases and J by 2 bases, 8 bases remained unmatched. CDR3 loop: CATSSAGLAGAYEQYF. In DNA form, the CDR3 reads TGTGCCACCAGCAGTGCCGGGTTAGCGGGGGCCTACGAGCAGTACTTC.

The chain has TRBV30 and TRBJ1-2, with D tentatively TRBD1 (5 bases). Germline lookup yields CDR1 GTSNPN and CDR2 SVGIG (reference sequence). The CDR3 loop spans 12 amino acids. Trimming cost V 3 bases and J 4 bases, with 9 bases left between them. CDR3 coding DNA: TGTGCCTGGAGAGACAGCGTCTATGGCTACACCTTC. Its translation: CAWRDSVYGYTF.

V gene TRBV30 combines with J gene TRBJ2-3, with TRBD1 matching over 7 bases. CDR1 is GTSNPN and CDR2 is SVGIG in the germline V gene (reference sequence). This CDR3 is 14 amino acids long. After removal of 7 bases from V and 2 bases from J, the junction contained 9 bases not matched to a gene. DNA for the CDR3: TGTGCCTCTACGGACAGGAGACTCACAGATACGCAGTATTTT. It codes for CASTDRRLTDTQYF.

This clone occurred once. This chain links TRBV5-1 with TRBJ2-7; a weak D match, TRBD1 (5 bases). The length of the CDR3 is 14 residues. Germline lookup yields CDR1 SGHRS and CDR2 YFSETQ. The V gene lost 0 bases and the J gene lost 3 bases, with 10 bases spanning the gap. In DNA form, the CDR3 reads TGCGCCAGCAGCTTGGGTACAGGTATCTACGAGCAGTACTTC. Its protein product is CASSLGTGIYEQYF.

This clone was observed a few times. V and J are TRBV7-9 and TRBJ2-5, with TRBD2 as a possible D gene (7 bases). Germline CDR1 and CDR2: SEHNR and FQNEAQ (reference sequence). The V gene lost 5 bases and the J gene lost 4 bases, with 14 bases spanning the gap. CDR3 length: 14 residues. The CDR3 bases are TGTGCCAGCAGCGAAGGGGGGGTAGCAGAGACCCAGTACTTC. Its translation: CASSEGGVAETQYF. Looking up the rest from reference TRBV7-9 and TRBJ2-5 gives the full variable domain: DTGVSQNPRHKITKRGQNVTFRCDPISEHNRLYWYRQTLGQGPEFLTYFQNEAQLEKSRLLSDRFSAERPKGSFSTLEIQRTEQGDSAMYLCASSEGGVAETQYFGPGTRLLVL.

This rearrangement joins TRBV7-2 to TRBJ2-6; D might be TRBD1 (6 bases). CDR3 size: 15 residues. Per the germline V gene, CDR1 is SGHTA and CDR2 is FQGNSA. Trimming left V 5 bases short and J 3 bases short, with 11 bases between. This CDR3 reads CASSTGYGGANVLTF. In DNA, the CDR3 is TGTGCCAGCAGCACAGGGTATGGTGGGGCCAACGTCCTGACTTTC.

V usage is TRBV10-1 and J usage is TRBJ1-4; D perhaps matches TRBD1 (6 bases). Per germline, CDR1 WNHNN and CDR2 SYGVQD (reference sequence). The length of the CDR3 is 13 residues. With 6 bases removed from V and 7 bases from J, the gap between germline ends came to 12 bases. CDR3 sequence: CASRRTVGEKLFF. CDR3 nucleotide sequence: TGCGCCAGCAGGAGGACAGTTGGTGAAAAACTGTTTTTT.

J is TRBJ2-1 and V is TRBV27, with 8 bases matching TRBD1. Germline-derived CDR1 and CDR2 are MNHEY and SMNVEV (reference sequence). CDR3 length: 15 amino acids. Trimming cost V 5 bases and J 5 bases; bases outside gene matches: 8. The CDR3 DNA sequence: TGTGCCAGCAGTCCTCAGGGGGCTAATAACAATGAGCAGTTCTTC. It is translated as CASSPQGANNNEQFF.

The chain carries TRBV9 and TRBJ1-2; D is ambiguous. The CDR3 is 12 amino acids. Germline V CDR1 and CDR2: SGDLS, YYNGEE. V shed 4 bases and J shed 1 base, with 5 bases lying between them. The CDR3 bases are TGTGCCAGCAGCACAGATAACTATGGCTACACCTTC. It encodes CASSTDNYGYTF.

The chain has TRBV18 and TRBJ1-2, with a weak D call TRBD1 (5 bases). There are 15 residues in the CDR3. Germline lookup yields CDR1 KGHSH and CDR2 LQKENI. Trimming left V 8 bases short and J 7 bases short, with 23 bases between. In DNA, the CDR3 is TGTGCCAGCGCAATGCGGGACCTCAGAAGGGGTGGCTACACCTTC. It yields the protein CASAMRDLRRGGYTF.

This chain links TRBV5-1 with TRBJ2-7; no clear D gene. Trimming removed 0 bases at V and 5 bases at J, with 6 bases between. The germline CDR1 and CDR2 sequences are SGHRS and YFSETQ. The CDR3 contains 12 residues. CDR3 coding DNA: TGCGCCAGCAGCTTGGGCCGGGACGAGCAGTACTTC. It yields the protein CASSLGRDEQYF.

The J gene is TRBJ1-1, the V gene TRBV18; tentative D call: TRBD1 (5 bases). Germline-derived CDR1 and CDR2 are KGHSH and LQKENI. The V end was cut by 3 bases, the J end by 5 bases, with 10 bases between. This CDR3 has 13 amino acids. CDR3 bases: TGTGCCAGCTCACCGGCCCGGGGGACTGAAGCTTTCTTT. Translating it yields CASSPARGTEAFF.

The chain has TRBV7-2 and TRBJ1-1; unclear D gene. Trimming took 1 base from V and 0 from J, leaving 9 bases between them. Germline V gene lookup returns CDR1 SGHTA and CDR2 FQGNSA. The CDR3 runs to 15 residues. CDR3 residues: CASSLVGGLNTEAFF. For the CDR3, the DNA is TGTGCCAGCAGCTTAGTTGGAGGCCTGAACACTGAAGCTTTCTTT.

The chain joins TRBV29-1 to TRBJ2-1, with 9 positions matching TRBD2. The V gene end was trimmed by 6 bases and the J gene end by 1 base; junction bases not matched to a gene: 13. This CDR3 is 17 amino acids long. The germline CDR1 and CDR2 sequences are SQVTM and ANQGSEA. The CDR3 bases are TGCAGCGTCGTTTCGTGGCGGGGGGGCCAATCCTACAATGAGCAGTTCTTC. This encodes CSVVSWRGGQSYNEQFF.

This clone was seen once. The chain uses TRBV11-2 and TRBJ2-5; D is undetermined. Germline CDR1 is SGHAT and CDR2 is FQNNGV. V was trimmed by 1 base and J by 4 bases, leaving 10 bases between them. The CDR3 extends over 14 amino acids. The CDR3 reads CASSLVSGRETQYF. The CDR3 nucleotides are TGTGCCAGCAGCTTAGTGTCAGGCCGAGAGACCCAGTACTTC.

The chain is built from TRBV2 and TRBJ1-2, with no clear D. CDR1 is SNHLY, CDR2 FYNNEI, per germline. The CDR3 covers 14 residues. Trimming removed 1 base from V and 8 bases from J, with 14 bases in between. CDR3 loop: CASSEGAPSDGYTF. CDR3 in DNA: TGTGCCAGCAGTGAAGGGGCCCCTAGCGACGGCTACACCTTC.

The chain has TRBV5-6 and TRBJ2-3; D gene unclear. From germline, CDR1 is SGHDT and CDR2 YYEEEE. This CDR3 is built from 11 residues. Trimming left V 5 bases short and J 12 bases short, with 13 bases between. CDR3 region: CASSLWLPQYF. CDR3 bases: TGTGCCAGCAGTTTGTGGCTCCCACAGTATTTT. The whole variable domain, remainder taken from reference TRBV5-6 and TRBJ2-3, is DAGVTQSPTHLIKTRGQQVTLRCSPKSGHDTVSWYQQALGQGPQFIFQYYEEEERQRGNFPDRFSGHQFPNYSSELNVNALLLGDSALYLCASSLWLPQYFGPGTRLTVL.

V and J are TRBV11-3 and TRBJ2-3, with 16 bases identical to TRBD2. The CDR3 loop spans 17 amino acids. The V gene end was trimmed by 4 bases and the J gene end by 1 base; junction bases not matched to a gene: 2. CDR1 and CDR2 from the germline V gene are SGHNT and YENEEA. The CDR3 DNA reads TGTGCCAGCAGCTCCGGGACTAGCGGGGGGGGCACAGATACGCAGTATTTT. This sequence encodes CASSSGTSGGGTDTQYF.